The source of this T cell receptor (beta chain) is a study of blood T cell repertoires in COVID-19. Background on the study: Cohort 3 recovery required two negative PCRs, clearance, or symptom resolution. Researchers got acute and convalescent COVID-19 samples from the United States, Italy and Spain.

There are 14 residues in the CDR3. V gave up 5 bases and J gave up 3 bases, with 11 bases separating them. Germline CDR1 SGHAT, CDR2 FQNNGV. Individuals drawn from 24 US areas were about 18 to 100 years old. Cohort placement rested on clinical history that participants reported themselves. TCRdb's copy holds only in-frame clones and misses some; the assay was immunoSEQ multiplex PCR. The data show fewer than 350,000 clones, more than 70% seen once. The chain recombines TRBV11-2 with TRBJ1-5, with D possibly TRBD1 on 5 matching bases. The receptor comes from a woman aged 55-70 years in a cohort exposed to, infected with or recovered from COVID-19 (not recorded which). Sequenced sample: PBMCs or T cells enriched from blood (not recorded which). This CDR3 is CASSPGLFNQPQHF. The CDR3 coding sequence is TGTGCCAGCAGCCCGGGACTTTTCAATCAGCCCCAGCATTTT.